This is a list of T cell receptor beta chains from one sample in a study of CD4 T cells in relation to SARS-CoV-2 and coronaviruses. Sequencing was performed with immunoSEQ multiplex PCR; in TCRdb, only in-frame clones are kept and a portion is missing. Of about 21,000 clones listed, about 79% are singletons. These receptors have no identified antigens. The sample comprised CD4+ T cells from PBMCs, cultured in vitro. The receptors were sampled from a human donor in good health. Each CDR3 is given with its conserved first and last residue. The order of the fields is V gene, D gene, J gene, clone size, CDR3 DNA, CDR3 protein. The D gene is left open where the match is weak. Size tells how often a clone was seen (once, few, many) or the class of an expanded clone, and some rows leave it out.

v_call: TRBV6-5; d_call: .; j_call: TRBJ2-2; clone_size: few; cdr3_nt: TGTGCCAGCAGTTACTCGTGGGGGCACGGGGAGCTGTTTTTT; cdr3_aa: CASSYSWGHGELFF
v_call: TRBV3-1/TRBV3-2; d_call: TRBD2; j_call: TRBJ2-3; clone_size: .; cdr3_nt: TGTGCCAGCCGCTCGGGCGGGGGGCTTGTGGATACGCAGTATTTT; cdr3_aa: CASRSGGGLVDTQYF
v_call: TRBV7-9; d_call: .; j_call: TRBJ2-2; clone_size: few; cdr3_nt: TGTGCCAGCAGCGTCGACGGGACGGCGAACACCGGGGAGCTGTTTTTT; cdr3_aa: CASSVDGTANTGELFF
v_call: TRBV28; d_call: TRBD1; j_call: TRBJ2-3; clone_size: .; cdr3_nt: TGTGCCAGCAGTCTCCACAGGGGGACAGATACGCAGTATTTT; cdr3_aa: CASSLHRGTDTQYF
v_call: TRBV2; d_call: .; j_call: TRBJ2-7; clone_size: .; cdr3_nt: TGTGCCACCAAAGTCGACAGACTCGGGGCCGAATACGAGCAGTACTTC; cdr3_aa: CATKVDRLGAEYEQYF
v_call: TRBV9; d_call: .; j_call: TRBJ1-1; clone_size: .; cdr3_nt: TGTGCCAGCAGCGTAGATTCAGGGCCGAACACTGAAGCTTTCTTT; cdr3_aa: CASSVDSGPNTEAFF
v_call: TRBV28; d_call: .; j_call: TRBJ2-5; clone_size: .; cdr3_nt: TGTGCCAGCAGCCTTACACCCCAAGAGACCCAGTACTTC; cdr3_aa: CASSLTPQETQYF
v_call: TRBV5-1; d_call: .; j_call: TRBJ2-7; clone_size: .; cdr3_nt: TGCGCCAGCAGCTTGGCCGCCGCGGACACTTACGAGCAGTACTTC; cdr3_aa: CASSLAAADTYEQYF
v_call: TRBV6-5; d_call: .; j_call: TRBJ1-2; clone_size: .; cdr3_nt: TGTGCCAGCGGCGCGCAGGGCGGATCATATGGCTACACCTTC; cdr3_aa: CASGAQGGSYGYTF
v_call: TRBV21-1; d_call: .; j_call: TRBJ1-3; clone_size: once; cdr3_nt: TGTGCCAGGGCCGACAGGGGGCATGGAAACACCATATATTTT; cdr3_aa: CARADRGHGNTIYF
v_call: TRBV13; d_call: .; j_call: TRBJ2-3; clone_size: .; cdr3_nt: TGTGCCAGCAGCTTAGGGTTCCCTTACACAGATACGCAGTATTTT; cdr3_aa: CASSLGFPYTDTQYF
v_call: TRBV13; d_call: TRBD2; j_call: TRBJ2-1; clone_size: .; cdr3_nt: TGTGCCAGCAGCTCCAACCTCCCGGGACTAGCGGGAGGTGCCCTTAGGGATGAGCAGTTCTTC; cdr3_aa: CASSSNLPGLAGGALRDEQFF
v_call: TRBV5-4; d_call: .; j_call: TRBJ1-2; clone_size: .; cdr3_nt: TGTGCCAGCAGCTTGGGGAACAGGGCTAACTATGGCTACACCTTC; cdr3_aa: CASSLGNRANYGYTF
v_call: TRBV2; d_call: TRBD2; j_call: TRBJ2-3; clone_size: few; cdr3_nt: TGTGCCAGCAGCAGGGGACTAGCGGGCAGCACAGATACGCAGTATTTT; cdr3_aa: CASSRGLAGSTDTQYF
v_call: TRBV4-2; d_call: TRBD1; j_call: TRBJ1-2; clone_size: .; cdr3_nt: TGTGCCAGCAGCCAGGTGACAGGGCGTGACTATGGCTACACCTTC; cdr3_aa: CASSQVTGRDYGYTF
v_call: TRBV2; d_call: .; j_call: TRBJ2-2; clone_size: once; cdr3_nt: TGTGCCAGCAGTGGGGACAACGCGAACACCGGGGAGCTGTTTTTT; cdr3_aa: CASSGDNANTGELFF
v_call: TRBV5-6; d_call: .; j_call: TRBJ2-1; clone_size: .; cdr3_nt: TGTGCCAGCAGCTTGGGGGGAGGTGGCGAGCAGTTCTTC; cdr3_aa: CASSLGGGGEQFF
v_call: TRBV14; d_call: .; j_call: TRBJ2-1; clone_size: .; cdr3_nt: TGTGCCAGCAGCCAAGACGGGTCCTACAATGAGCAGTTCTTC; cdr3_aa: CASSQDGSYNEQFF
v_call: TRBV3-1/TRBV3-2; d_call: TRBD1; j_call: TRBJ1-4; clone_size: .; cdr3_nt: TGTGCCAGCAGCCGGACAGGGACTAATGAAAAACTGTTTTTT; cdr3_aa: CASSRTGTNEKLFF
v_call: TRBV7-8; d_call: .; j_call: TRBJ2-6; clone_size: .; cdr3_nt: TGTGCCAGCAGCCCCGGTAACCCAGGGGCCAACGTCCTGACTTTC; cdr3_aa: CASSPGNPGANVLTF
v_call: TRBV7-9; d_call: TRBD1; j_call: TRBJ1-1; clone_size: .; cdr3_nt: TGTGCCAGCAGCTGGGGACAGACTGAAGCTTTCTTT; cdr3_aa: CASSWGQTEAFF
v_call: TRBV7-8; d_call: .; j_call: TRBJ1-5; clone_size: .; cdr3_nt: TGTGCCAGCAGCTTGAGCCCTCATCAGCCCCAGCATTTT; cdr3_aa: CASSLSPHQPQHF
v_call: TRBV6-6; d_call: .; j_call: TRBJ1-1; clone_size: .; cdr3_nt: TGTGCCAGCAGTTACTCTTCGGATACCCCTGAAGCTTTCTTT; cdr3_aa: CASSYSSDTPEAFF
v_call: TRBV7-9; d_call: .; j_call: TRBJ1-2; clone_size: .; cdr3_nt: TGTGCCAGCAGCATTGGACAGTATCACTATGGCTACACCTTC; cdr3_aa: CASSIGQYHYGYTF
v_call: TRBV6-5; d_call: .; j_call: TRBJ1-4; clone_size: once; cdr3_nt: TGTGCCAGCAGAACCGTCCGGGGGCGAGATGAAAAACTGTTTTTT; cdr3_aa: CASRTVRGRDEKLFF
v_call: TRBV4-1; d_call: .; j_call: TRBJ2-1; clone_size: few; cdr3_nt: TGCGCCAGCAGCCAAGAACCCCCTGCGTTGAGTGAGCAGTTCTTC; cdr3_aa: CASSQEPPALSEQFF
v_call: TRBV5-1; d_call: TRBD2; j_call: TRBJ2-5; clone_size: .; cdr3_nt: TGCGCCAGCGCCGATCCTTTAAAGACTAGCGGACCCCTTGTATCGAAAGAGACCCAGTACTTC; cdr3_aa: CASADPLKTSGPLVSKETQYF
v_call: TRBV25-1; d_call: TRBD2; j_call: TRBJ2-3; clone_size: .; cdr3_nt: TGTGCCAGCGGATGGACTAGCGCCTTCACAGATACGCAGTATTTT; cdr3_aa: CASGWTSAFTDTQYF
v_call: TRBV19; d_call: .; j_call: TRBJ1-4; clone_size: .; cdr3_nt: TGTGCCACAGGAGGGACCTTCGAAAAACTGTTTTTT; cdr3_aa: CATGGTFEKLFF
v_call: TRBV5-5; d_call: .; j_call: TRBJ1-5; clone_size: .; cdr3_nt: TGTGCCAGCAGCTTGATGACTCAGCCCCAGCATTTT; cdr3_aa: CASSLMTQPQHF
v_call: TRBV12-3/TRBV12-4; d_call: .; j_call: TRBJ1-1; clone_size: .; cdr3_nt: TGTGCCAGCAGTTTGCAGTTAAACACTGAAGCTTTCTTT; cdr3_aa: CASSLQLNTEAFF
v_call: TRBV4-1; d_call: .; j_call: TRBJ1-2; clone_size: few; cdr3_nt: TGCGCCAGCAGCCCCGAAGGACAGCAGGGGCTTATTAAGGGCTACACCTTC; cdr3_aa: CASSPEGQQGLIKGYTF
v_call: TRBV11-2; d_call: TRBD1; j_call: TRBJ1-1; clone_size: .; cdr3_nt: TGTGCCAGCAGTCATCCCAAAACAGGGGCCCCTGAAGCTTTCTTT; cdr3_aa: CASSHPKTGAPEAFF
v_call: TRBV2; d_call: .; j_call: TRBJ1-5; clone_size: .; cdr3_nt: TGTGCCAGCAGTGAGGGCATACTTCAGCCCCAGCATTTT; cdr3_aa: CASSEGILQPQHF
v_call: TRBV5-1; d_call: .; j_call: TRBJ2-3; clone_size: .; cdr3_nt: TGCGCCAGCAGCTTGCGCGGAACTCGCACAGATACGCAGTATTTT; cdr3_aa: CASSLRGTRTDTQYF
v_call: TRBV12-3/TRBV12-4; d_call: .; j_call: TRBJ2-7; clone_size: .; cdr3_nt: TGTGCCAGCACCTCCGGGTTGGTCTCCGAGCAGTACTTC; cdr3_aa: CASTSGLVSEQYF
v_call: TRBV5-1; d_call: .; j_call: TRBJ2-7; clone_size: .; cdr3_nt: TGCGCCAGCAGCTTGGTGCTCAGCGGCGAGCAGTACTTC; cdr3_aa: CASSLVLSGEQYF
v_call: TRBV28; d_call: .; j_call: TRBJ1-1; clone_size: .; cdr3_nt: TGTGCCAGCAGTTTAAAGCCGCCTCGGGCTTTCTTT; cdr3_aa: CASSLKPPRAFF
v_call: TRBV5-1; d_call: TRBD1; j_call: TRBJ2-1; clone_size: .; cdr3_nt: TGCGCCAGCAGCTTGGCAAGGGGGCTGAGCTCCTACAATGAGCAGTTCTTC; cdr3_aa: CASSLARGLSSYNEQFF
v_call: TRBV6-1; d_call: TRBD1; j_call: TRBJ2-2; clone_size: .; cdr3_nt: TGTGCCAGCAGCCCCACAGGGGCCGGGGAGCTGTTTTTT; cdr3_aa: CASSPTGAGELFF
v_call: TRBV5-4; d_call: TRBD1; j_call: TRBJ1-2; clone_size: .; cdr3_nt: TGTGCCAGCAGCTGGGGAACAGGGGAGGGCGGCTACACCTTC; cdr3_aa: CASSWGTGEGGYTF
v_call: TRBV3-1/TRBV3-2; d_call: .; j_call: TRBJ2-2; clone_size: .; cdr3_nt: TGTGCCAGCAGCCAAGTCGGGAACACCGGGGAGCTGTTTTTT; cdr3_aa: CASSQVGNTGELFF
v_call: TRBV6-5; d_call: TRBD2; j_call: TRBJ2-7; clone_size: .; cdr3_nt: TGTGCCAGCGGACTAGCGGGAGGGCGGGAGCAGTACTTC; cdr3_aa: CASGLAGGREQYF
v_call: TRBV2; d_call: .; j_call: TRBJ2-6; clone_size: few; cdr3_nt: TGTGCCAGCAGTGAAGGGAGCTCTGGGGCCAACGTCCTGACTTTC; cdr3_aa: CASSEGSSGANVLTF
v_call: TRBV11-3; d_call: .; j_call: TRBJ2-1; clone_size: .; cdr3_nt: TGTGCCAGCAGCTTAATGACAGGACCCCCCTACAATGAGCAGTTCTTC; cdr3_aa: CASSLMTGPPYNEQFF